The 27 T cell receptor beta chains below come from one sample, sequenced in a study of OX40 agonist ivuxolimab in advanced cancers. Sequencing was performed with immunoSEQ multiplex PCR; in TCRdb, only in-frame clones are kept and a portion is missing. This sample has roughly 38,000 clones; approximately 90% occur once, and the top ten carry roughly a fifth. The input for sequencing was CD4+ or CD8+ T cells sorted from blood, taken in a trial of the OX40 agonist ivuxolimab. Source of these receptors: an adult with an advanced solid tumor such as melanoma, head and neck, liver or kidney cancer.

This clone was detected once. CDR3: CASSAPGQTNYGYTF. DNA of the CDR3: TGTGCCAGCAGTGCCCCGGGACAGACTAACTATGGCTACACCTTC. J is TRBJ1-2 and V is TRBV9; 7 positions agree with TRBD1. CDR1 is SGDLS, CDR2 YYNGEE, per germline. Trimming cost V 5 bases and J 0 bases; bases outside gene matches: 7. This CDR3 comprises 15 residues.

The chain has TRBV6-1 and TRBJ2-1; D gene unclear. The CDR3 consists of 14 residues. The germline CDR1 and CDR2 sequences are MNHNS and SASEGT. V lost 6 bases, J lost 0 bases, and 9 bases lay in between. The CDR3 DNA reads TGTGCCAGCAGGACCCGAAGCTCCTACAATGAGCAGTTCTTC. Translating gives CASRTRSSYNEQFF.

The V and J genes are TRBV10-3 and TRBJ1-1; D uncertain. Germline assignment: CDR1 ENHRY and CDR2 SYGVKD. The CDR3 has 13 residues. The V gene lost 3 bases and the J gene lost 1 base, with 6 bases spanning the gap. This CDR3 reads CAISDMANTEAFF. CDR3 nucleotides: TGTGCCATCAGTGACATGGCGAACACTGAAGCTTTCTTT.

V is TRBV6-6 and J is TRBJ2-3; 9 nucleotides line up with TRBD2. This CDR3 has 15 residues. In germline, CDR1 is MNHNY, CDR2 SVGAGI (reference sequence). The ends lost 3 bases at V and 5 bases at J; junction bases unmatched: 6. CDR3 coding DNA: TGTGCCAGCAGTTATAATCTTAGCGGGAGAGATACGCAGTATTTT. It yields the protein CASSYNLSGRDTQYF.

The rearrangement links TRBV27 to TRBJ2-7, with unresolved D. Germline V gives CDR1 MNHEY, CDR2 SMNVEV (reference sequence). The CDR3 runs to 13 residues. The germline V and J ends were trimmed by 3 bases and 0 bases, with 6 bases remaining between them. The CDR3 reads CASSFASSYEQYF. DNA of the CDR3: TGTGCCAGCAGTTTCGCGTCCTCCTACGAGCAGTACTTC.

The V and J genes are TRBV6-5 and TRBJ2-7; D possibly uses TRBD1 or TRBD2 (6 bases each). The CDR3 length is 14 residues. The V gene's germline CDR1 is MNHEY and CDR2 SVGAGI. The ends were cut back, 4 bases at V and 4 bases at J, with 14 bases in the middle. The CDR3 reads CASSSLGGPYEQYF. DNA of the CDR3: TGTGCCAGCAGTTCCCTGGGGGGCCCATACGAGCAGTACTTC.

J is TRBJ2-7 and V is TRBV7-9, with TRBD2 matching 9 bases. Germline V lookup: CDR1 SEHNR, CDR2 FQNEAQ (reference sequence). V lost 1 base to trimming and J lost 2 bases; unmatched junction nucleotides: 6. CDR3 length: 16 amino acids. CDR3 region: CASSLVGLATPYEQYF. In DNA form, the CDR3 reads TGTGCCAGCAGCTTAGTGGGACTAGCAACCCCCTACGAGCAGTACTTC.

The chain couples TRBV28 to TRBJ1-5; 8 bases map to TRBD1. The germline V gene has CDR1 MDHEN and CDR2 SYDVKM. Germline trimming cut 6 bases from V and 4 bases from J; bases unmatched to any gene: 2. The CDR3 length is 13 residues. This CDR3 reads CASSRTGNQPQHF. The CDR3 DNA reads as TGTGCCAGCAGCCGGACAGGGAATCAGCCCCAGCATTTT.

The chain carries TRBV14 and TRBJ2-2; TRBD1 matches 12 bases. The CDR3 has 18 amino acids. Germline assignment: CDR1 SGHDN and CDR2 FVKESK. The V and J ends lost 0 bases and 7 bases, in that order; junction bases with no gene match: 9. CDR3 DNA sequence: TGTGCCAGCAGCCAAGAGAGTAAGGGGACAGGGGGCTTCGGGGAGCTGTTTTTT. Its translation: CASSQESKGTGGFGELFF.

The chain links TRBV10-1 to TRBJ2-1; a weak D match, TRBD2 (6 bases). V shed 9 bases and J shed 4 bases, with 7 bases lying between them. The CDR3 runs to 11 residues. Germline-derived CDR1 and CDR2 are WNHNN and SYGVQD (reference sequence). The CDR3 loop is CARGLYNEQFF. The CDR3 DNA sequence: TGCGCCAGGGGACTTTACAATGAGCAGTTCTTC.

This chain uses TRBV9 with TRBJ2-3, with 9 bases that match TRBD2. Trimming removed 3 bases from V and 7 bases from J; junction bases left unmatched: 12. From germline, CDR1 is SGDLS and CDR2 YYNGEE. The CDR3 contains 16 residues. Here the CDR3 DNA reads TGTGCCAGCAGCGCCGGGACTAGCAGCCTTGTGAATACGCAGTATTTT. This sequence encodes CASSAGTSSLVNTQYF.

The gene calls are TRBV19 and TRBJ1-5, with 7 positions matching TRBD1. In germline, CDR1 is LNHDA, CDR2 SQIVND (reference sequence). V was pared by 3 bases and J by 5 bases, with 4 bases of the junction left unmatched. This CDR3 is built from 14 residues. CDR3 residues: CASSIGTADQPQHF. The CDR3 nucleotides are TGTGCCAGTAGTATCGGGACAGCGGATCAGCCCCAGCATTTT. The full variable domain, rest sourced from reference TRBV19 and TRBJ1-5, is DGGITQSPKYLFRKEGQNVTLSCEQNLNHDAMYWYRQDPGQGLRLIYYSQIVNDFQKGDIAEGYSVSREKKESFPLTVTSAQKNPTAFYLCASSIGTADQPQHFGDGTRLSIL.

This chain connects TRBV2 to TRBJ2-7; 11 nucleotides line up with TRBD2. Germline CDR1 and CDR2: SNHLY and FYNNEI. This CDR3 comprises 18 residues. After removal of 3 bases from V and 3 bases from J, the junction contained 13 bases not matched to a gene. The CDR3 DNA follows: TGTGCCAGCAGTGACCCCGGGACTAGCGGAGGGGGAAACTACGAGCAGTACTTC. Residues: CASSDPGTSGGGNYEQYF.

V is TRBV7-2 and J is TRBJ2-5; 9 bases line up with TRBD2. Germline CDR1 is SGHTA and CDR2 is FQGNSA. The CDR3 is made up of 14 amino acids. V lost 5 bases and J lost 2; bases outside the gene matches: 3. CDR3 nucleotide sequence: TGTGCCAGCAGCAGCGGGAGGTTTCAAGAGACCCAGTACTTC. Protein product: CASSSGRFQETQYF.

This clone was detected once. V gene TRBV10-3 combines with J gene TRBJ1-2; 8 positions match TRBD1. J lost 3 bases, V lost 5 bases, and 5 bases had no gene match. CDR1 and CDR2 (germline): ENHRY, SYGVKD. The CDR3 sequence is 14 residues long. CDR3 bases: TGTGCCATCAGTCTCCAGACAGGGGACTATGGCTACACCTTC. This translates into CAISLQTGDYGYTF.

The J gene is TRBJ2-1, the V gene TRBV9; 7 bases agree with TRBD2. This CDR3 has 15 amino acids. In germline, CDR1 is SGDLS, CDR2 YYNGEE. Losses at the gene ends were 4 bases for V and 6 bases for J; bases not matched to a gene: 10. CDR3: CASSPPLAPVNEQFF. The CDR3, as DNA: TGTGCCAGCAGCCCCCCACTAGCGCCCGTCAATGAGCAGTTCTTC.

The CDR3 coding sequence is TGTGCCACCAGCGGGTTACCGGGTAAGAGCTCCTACGAGCAGTACTTC. Its translation is CATSGLPGKSSYEQYF. The V call is TRBV15, the J call TRBJ2-7; the D is unclear. The CDR3 sequence is 16 residues long. Germline CDR1 and CDR2: LNHNV and YYDKDF (reference sequence). Trimming took off 5 bases at V and 0 bases at J, with 17 bases between the two ends.

This sequence joins TRBV15 and TRBJ2-7; 8 positions match TRBD2. This CDR3 region has 17 residues. With 0 bases clipped from V and 4 bases from J, the junction kept 11 bases outside the gene matches. In germline, CDR1 is LNHNV, CDR2 YYDKDF (reference sequence). CDR3 region: CATSRDRTGGGLYEQYF. CDR3 nucleotides: TGTGCCACCAGCAGAGATCGAACGGGAGGGGGGTTGTACGAGCAGTACTTC.

J is TRBJ2-7 and V is TRBV28, with 9 bases that match TRBD2. CDR3 length: 15 amino acids. V shed 1 base and J 0 bases; nucleotides not matched to a gene: 1. Germline values: CDR1 MDHEN, CDR2 SYDVKM. The CDR3 protein is CASSLSSGTSYEQYF. The CDR3 coding sequence is TGTGCCAGCAGTTTATCTAGCGGGACCTCCTACGAGCAGTACTTC.

The chain uses TRBV27 and TRBJ2-7; 10 bases line up with TRBD2. Germline CDR1 MNHEY, CDR2 SMNVEV (reference sequence). There are 13 residues in the CDR3. Losses at the gene ends were 8 bases for V and 7 bases for J; bases not matched to a gene: 8. CDR3 nucleotide sequence: TGTGCCAGCTCCCTACTAGCGGGATCAGAGCAGTACTTC. Its protein is CASSLLAGSEQYF.

The V gene is TRBV2, the J gene TRBJ2-5, with a possible D match to TRBD1 (6 bases). V dropped 7 bases and J dropped 5 bases, with 23 bases sitting between them. CDR3 length: 16 amino acids. Germline V gene data show CDR1 as SNHLY and CDR2 as FYNNEI. The CDR3 DNA sequence: TGTGCCAGCACCGATGGGAAGGTGGGGGCATGGGAGACCCAGTACTTC. It translates to CASTDGKVGAWETQYF.

The V gene is TRBV4-3, the J gene TRBJ2-7, with D possibly matching TRBD2 (7 bases). CDR3 length: 15 residues. Trimming shortened V by 4 bases and J by 6 bases, and 19 bases separated the two germline ends. Per germline, CDR1 LGHNA and CDR2 YSLEER. Written as DNA, the CDR3 is TGCGCCAGCAGCCCATACGGGGGGCTGGAGGGCGAGCAGTACTTC. It yields the protein CASSPYGGLEGEQYF.

The chain links TRBV6-5 to TRBJ2-7; D possibly corresponds to TRBD2 (5 bases). Germline loops: CDR1 MNHEY, CDR2 SVGAGI. Trimming pared 8 bases from V and 3 bases from J, leaving 14 bases between. There are 13 residues in the CDR3. CDR3 DNA: TGTGCCAGCCAGACCGGGAAACTCTACGAGCAGTACTTC. Residues: CASQTGKLYEQYF.

The J gene is TRBJ2-7, the V gene TRBV30; 8 bases match TRBD1. J lost 6 bases, V lost 0 bases, and 7 bases had no gene match. Germline CDR1 reads GTSNPN; CDR2 reads SVGIG (reference sequence). This CDR3 contains 14 residues. The CDR3 nucleotides are TGTGCCTGGAGTGTCGGTCAGGGGGCGTTCGAGCAGTACTTC. Protein product: CAWSVGQGAFEQYF. Based on the CDR3 plus reference TRBV30 and TRBJ2-7, the full variable domain is SQTIHQWPATLVQPVGSPLSLECTVEGTSNPNLYWYRQAAGRGLQLLFYSVGIGQISSEVPQNLSASRPQDRQFILSSKKLLLSDSGFYLCAWSVGQGAFEQYFGPGTRLTVT.

V and J are TRBV7-9 and TRBJ2-1, with D unresolved. Trimming cost V 3 bases and J 0 bases, with 12 bases left between them. CDR1 is SEHNR, CDR2 FQNEAQ, per germline (reference sequence). This CDR3 spans 16 amino acids. In DNA, the CDR3 is TGTGCCAGCAGCTTCATCATCTTGGCCTCCTACAATGAGCAGTTCTTC. Protein: CASSFIILASYNEQFF.

The CDR3 protein is CASSPPSFISGEQYF. The DNA for the CDR3 is TGTGCCAGCTCACCACCATCTTTTATTTCGGGCGAGCAGTACTTC. The chain recombines TRBV18 with TRBJ2-5; D remains ambiguous. The DNA end is more similar to TRBJ2-7, so the J call may be wrong. The CDR3 has 15 residues. Looked up from germline, CDR1 is KGHSH and CDR2 is LQKENI.

The chain couples TRBV28 to TRBJ2-1, with D hard to call. Trimming removed 2 bases at V and 4 bases at J, with 6 bases between. From germline, CDR1 is MDHEN and CDR2 SYDVKM. CDR3 size: 13 residues. The CDR3 loop reads CASSLAIYNEQFF. The CDR3 nucleotides are TGTGCCAGCAGTTTAGCCATTTACAATGAGCAGTTCTTC.